Each of the 28 T cell receptor beta chains below was sequenced from the same sample in a study of blood T cell repertoires in COVID-19. Measured with immunoSEQ multiplex PCR; TCRdb has only the in-frame clones, and not every one. The table records 88,000 or so clones, less than 90% of them present only once. The sample consisted of peripheral blood. Receptors originate from a man in his sixties with acute or convalescent COVID-19.

This chain links TRBV6-1 with TRBJ1-6, with 7 bases identical to TRBD1. CDR1 and CDR2 from the germline V gene are MNHNS and SASEGT. The V segment lost 6 bases and the J segment 3 bases; nucleotides outside the gene matches: 11. There are 17 residues in the CDR3. CDR3 region: CASRERDSFFYNSPLHF. The CDR3 DNA reads as TGTGCCAGCAGAGAACGGGACAGCTTCTTCTATAATTCACCCCTCCACTTT.

The rearrangement uses TRBV2 and TRBJ2-3; TRBD2 agrees at 8 bases. From germline, CDR1 is SNHLY and CDR2 FYNNEI. The junction had 7 bases not matched to a gene; V was cut back by 8 bases and J by 0 bases. CDR3 size: 15 residues. The CDR3 DNA sequence: TGTGCCAGCTCCCTAGCGGGCCTTAGCACAGATACGCAGTATTTT. Encoded protein: CASSLAGLSTDTQYF.

V and J are TRBV11-2 and TRBJ2-5, with TRBD2 matching over 10 bases. Germline CDR1 reads SGHAT; CDR2 reads FQNNGV. The V gene end was trimmed by 7 bases and the J gene end by 5 bases; junction bases not matched to a gene: 7. The CDR3 extends over 14 amino acids. The CDR3: CASTRGLAKETQYF. CDR3 bases: TGTGCCAGCACCCGGGGACTAGCGAAGGAGACCCAGTACTTC.

The chain couples TRBV4-1 to TRBJ2-2; no clear D. Germline CDR1 is MGHRA and CDR2 is YSYEKL. Trimming pared 1 base from V and 3 bases from J, leaving 6 bases between. The CDR3 has 14 residues. CDR3 region: CASSQGSDTGELFF. The DNA for the CDR3 is TGCGCCAGCAGCCAAGGGAGCGACACCGGGGAGCTGTTTTTT.

The chain is built from TRBV19 and TRBJ1-2, with D uncertain. Trimming pared 11 bases from V and 4 bases from J, leaving 17 bases between. Germline V CDR1 and CDR2: LNHDA, SQIVND (reference sequence). The CDR3 length is 13 residues. DNA of the CDR3: TGTGCCGCTACCGGTCCGACGGGCTATGGCTACACCTTC. Protein product: CAATGPTGYGYTF.

CDR3 residues: CASSQGLAGGQTDTQYF. In DNA, the CDR3 is TGTGCCAGCAGCCAGGGACTAGCGGGGGGTCAAACAGATACGCAGTATTTT. J is TRBJ2-3 and V is TRBV5-5; 15 bases map to TRBD2. This CDR3 region has 17 residues. The ends lost 4 bases at V and 3 bases at J; junction bases unmatched: 6. Germline V gives CDR1 SGHKS, CDR2 YYEKEE (reference sequence).

The rearrangement uses TRBV5-4 and TRBJ1-1; 7 positions match TRBD1. Trimming at V came to 3 bases and at J to 5 bases, leaving 10 bases not matched to a gene. From germline, CDR1 is SGHNT and CDR2 YYREEE (reference sequence). The CDR3 runs to 15 residues. CDR3 amino acids: CASSSQTGQRTEAFF. As DNA, the CDR3 is TGTGCCAGCAGCTCACAGACAGGGCAAAGGACTGAAGCTTTCTTT.

V gene TRBV6-5 combines with J gene TRBJ1-2; 7 bases agree with TRBD1. V was clipped by 0 bases and J by 8 bases; unmatched bases: 12. Germline assignment: CDR1 MNHEY and CDR2 SVGAGI. There are 16 residues in the CDR3. For the CDR3, the DNA is TGTGCCAGCAGTTACTCGAACAACAGGGGCCCTAAGGGCTACACCTTC. The encoded protein is CASSYSNNRGPKGYTF.

The CDR3 bases are TGTGCCAGCACAACCTCGGGAGCTGGAACAGATACGCAGTATTTT. The encoded protein is CASTTSGAGTDTQYF. The chain carries TRBV6-5 and TRBJ2-3; a weak D match, TRBD2 (6 bases). V lost 7 bases and J lost 3, with 17 bases in between. CDR3 length: 15 residues. Germline-derived CDR1 and CDR2 are MNHEY and SVGAGI.

The V call is TRBV30, the J call TRBJ2-7; no firm D call. V lost 0 bases and J lost 3, with 9 bases in between. The CDR3 is made up of 13 amino acids. Germline lookup yields CDR1 GTSNPN and CDR2 SVGIG (reference sequence). For the CDR3, the DNA is TGTGCCTGGAGTGTACCAGTGGTCTACGAGCAGTACTTC. It codes for CAWSVPVVYEQYF.

This clone was seen a few times. The genes are TRBV30 and TRBJ1-1, with D possibly matching TRBD1 (6 bases). The CDR3 contains 13 residues. The germline gives CDR1 GTSNPN, CDR2 SVGIG (reference sequence). Trimming took off 2 bases at V and 6 bases at J, with 13 bases between the two ends. CDR3 sequence reads: CAWSRDNWAEAFF. DNA of the CDR3: TGTGCCTGGAGTAGGGACAACTGGGCTGAAGCTTTCTTT.

The chain couples TRBV3-1 (or the pseudogene TRBV3-2) to TRBJ2-1; 7 bases are a match to TRBD2. Germline values: CDR1 LGHDT, CDR2 YNNKEL (reference sequence). This CDR3 is 13 amino acids long. J lost 11 bases, V lost 5 bases, and 9 bases had no gene match. The DNA of the CDR3 is TGTGCCAGCAGCGCGTCCTCGGGGGGTAAGCAGTTCTTC. Amino acids: CASSASSGGKQFF.

This chain connects TRBV7-2 to TRBJ1-3; D gene uncertain. Germline lookup yields CDR1 SGHTA and CDR2 FQGNSA. Deletions cut 1 base from V and 2 bases from J, with 6 bases between. The CDR3 extends over 14 amino acids. The CDR3, as DNA: TGTGCCAGCAGCTTAGGACATCCTGGAAACACCATATATTTT. Protein sequence: CASSLGHPGNTIYF.

J is TRBJ2-1 and V is TRBV7-8; D might be TRBD2 (6 bases). Germline values: CDR1 SGHVS, CDR2 FQNEAQ. The germline V and J ends were trimmed by 1 base and 7 bases, with 11 bases remaining between them. This CDR3 spans 14 amino acids. The CDR3 nucleotides read TGTGCCAGCAGCTTAGAAGACGCGGGGAATGAGCAGTTCTTC. Encoded protein: CASSLEDAGNEQFF.

The chain employs TRBV15 and TRBJ1-2; D might be TRBD1 (6 bases). Germline CDR1 reads LNHNV; CDR2 reads YYDKDF (reference sequence). The ends were cut back, 3 bases at V and 0 bases at J, with 17 bases in the middle. The CDR3 runs 17 residues. CDR3: CATSRLLWGHPNYGYTF. DNA of the CDR3: TGTGCCACCAGCAGGCTTTTATGGGGACACCCTAACTATGGCTACACCTTC.

V usage is TRBV5-1 and J usage is TRBJ2-7; D is possibly TRBD2 (5 bases). The CDR3 extends over 14 amino acids. The germline V gene has CDR1 SGHRS and CDR2 YFSETQ. The ends were cut back, 0 bases at V and 6 bases at J, with 13 bases in the middle. As DNA, the CDR3 is TGCGCCAGCAGCTTGGGTGGGAGTAGTGGCGAGCAGTACTTC. Translating it yields CASSLGGSSGEQYF.

The J gene is TRBJ1-2, the V gene TRBV3-1 (or the pseudogene TRBV3-2); D is ambiguous. Trimming removed 0 bases from V and 4 bases from J, with 3 bases in between. The germline gives CDR1 LGHDT, CDR2 YNNKEL (reference sequence). The CDR3 runs to 12 residues. CDR3 in DNA: TGTGCCAGCAGCCAAGACAGCTATGGCTACACCTTC. The encoded protein is CASSQDSYGYTF.

This clone was detected only once. The V and J genes are TRBV19 and TRBJ1-5; D not resolved. Germline CDR1 LNHDA, CDR2 SQIVND (reference sequence). Between the trimmed V and J ends, which lost 7 bases and 4 bases, there was a span of 17 bases. The CDR3 extends over 15 amino acids. Written as DNA, the CDR3 is TGTGCCAGTACCCCCGACACCCGTGGAAATCAGCCCCAGCATTTT. Encoded protein: CASTPDTRGNQPQHF.

This rearrangement joins TRBV9 to TRBJ1-5; D is undetermined. Germline lookup yields CDR1 SGDLS and CDR2 YYNGEE. V lost 3 bases to trimming and J lost 2 bases, with 9 bases between them. The CDR3 length is 14 residues. CDR3 sequence: CASSGGEGNQPQHF. The DNA of the CDR3 is TGTGCCAGCAGCGGTGGAGAGGGCAATCAGCCCCAGCATTTT.

This clone was recorded only once. The chain has TRBV10-3 and TRBJ1-4; TRBD1 aligns across 7 bases. The V gene's germline CDR1 is ENHRY and CDR2 SYGVKD. V dropped 3 bases and J dropped 1; count of bases not matched to a gene: 8. CDR3 length: 17 residues. The CDR3 is CAISDTGARGTNEKLFF. The CDR3, as DNA: TGTGCCATCAGTGATACAGGGGCCCGGGGAACTAATGAAAAACTGTTTTTT.

The rearrangement joins TRBV15 to TRBJ1-3; TRBD1 agrees at 7 bases. The CDR3 spans 15 residues. The V gene's germline CDR1 is LNHNV and CDR2 YYDKDF (reference sequence). J was trimmed by 0 bases and V by 4 bases; bases with no gene match: 3. The chain's CDR3 is CATSTPGGSGNTIYF. CDR3 coding DNA: TGTGCCACCAGCACCCCAGGGGGCTCTGGAAACACCATATATTTT.

The chain carries TRBV30 and TRBJ1-3, with D uncertain. In germline, CDR1 is GTSNPN, CDR2 SVGIG (reference sequence). This CDR3 comprises 11 residues. The V gene lost 8 bases and the J gene lost 4 bases, with 9 bases spanning the gap. The DNA for the CDR3 is TGTGCCGGAGGTGCGGGAAACACCATATATTTT. This codes for CAGGAGNTIYF.

The V gene is TRBV9, the J gene TRBJ2-7; maybe TRBD2 (6 bases). The CDR3 covers 13 residues. The germline V gene has CDR1 SGDLS and CDR2 YYNGEE. V dropped 0 bases and J dropped 4 bases, with 8 bases sitting between them. The CDR3 bases are TGTGCCAGCAGCGTAGAGGAGGGGTACGAGCAGTACTTC. This gives the protein CASSVEEGYEQYF.

The chain carries TRBV6-1 and TRBJ1-5, with D possibly matching TRBD1 (5 bases). CDR3 length equals 15 residues. V lost 1 base to trimming and J lost 6 bases, with 13 bases between them. Germline CDR1 is MNHNS and CDR2 is SASEGT. Here the CDR3 reads CASSEGGINGQPQHF. In DNA, the CDR3 is TGTGCCAGCAGTGAAGGGGGCATTAATGGTCAGCCCCAGCATTTT.

V is TRBV12-5 and J is TRBJ2-1; 10 bases fit TRBD2. Trimming took 1 base from V and 4 from J; bases not matched to a gene: 7. Germline CDR1 reads LGHNT; CDR2 reads FRNRAP. This CDR3 has 17 residues. The CDR3 spells CASGLALAGGNYNEQFF. The CDR3 nucleotides are TGTGCTAGTGGTTTGGCCTTAGCGGGAGGTAATTACAATGAGCAGTTCTTC.

This chain joins TRBV18 and TRBJ1-5; 8 bases agree with TRBD1. This CDR3 has 15 residues. Unmatched junction bases numbered 10, after V lost 3 bases and J lost 9 bases. CDR1 KGHSH and CDR2 LQKENI come from the germline V gene. The CDR3 region has the DNA TGTGCCAGCTCACCGATCCCGACAGGGGCTGGGCCCCAGCATTTT. This encodes CASSPIPTGAGPQHF.

Here the CDR3 reads CSVEDGGQPSEQFF. DNA of the CDR3: TGCAGCGTTGAAGATGGGGGACAGCCCTCTGAGCAGTTCTTC. The chain combines TRBV29-1 with TRBJ2-1, with 7 bases lining up with TRBD1. With 0 bases clipped from V and 9 bases from J, the junction kept 8 bases outside the gene matches. The CDR3 loop spans 14 amino acids. Germline V gene data show CDR1 as SQVTM and CDR2 as ANQGSEA.

The chain is built from TRBV13 and TRBJ2-1; D perhaps matches TRBD2 (5 bases). V was cut by 6 bases and J by 3 bases, with 12 bases left in between. Germline CDR1 PRHDT, CDR2 FYEKMQ (reference sequence). The CDR3 has 14 residues. DNA for the CDR3: TGTGCCAGCAGTACACTAGGGTACTACAATGAGCAGTTCTTC. This gives the protein CASSTLGYYNEQFF.